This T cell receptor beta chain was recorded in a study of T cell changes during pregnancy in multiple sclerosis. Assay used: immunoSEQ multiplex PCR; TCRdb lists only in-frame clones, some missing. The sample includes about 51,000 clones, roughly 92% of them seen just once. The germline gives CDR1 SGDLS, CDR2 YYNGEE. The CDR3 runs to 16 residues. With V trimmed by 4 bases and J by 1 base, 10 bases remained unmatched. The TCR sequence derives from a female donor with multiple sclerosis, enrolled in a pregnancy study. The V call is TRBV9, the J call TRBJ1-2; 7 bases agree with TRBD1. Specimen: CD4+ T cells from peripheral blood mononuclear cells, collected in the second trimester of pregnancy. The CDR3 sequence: CASSLGDSYVNYGYTF. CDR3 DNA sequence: TGTGCCAGCAGCCTGGGGGACAGTTATGTTAACTATGGCTACACCTTC.